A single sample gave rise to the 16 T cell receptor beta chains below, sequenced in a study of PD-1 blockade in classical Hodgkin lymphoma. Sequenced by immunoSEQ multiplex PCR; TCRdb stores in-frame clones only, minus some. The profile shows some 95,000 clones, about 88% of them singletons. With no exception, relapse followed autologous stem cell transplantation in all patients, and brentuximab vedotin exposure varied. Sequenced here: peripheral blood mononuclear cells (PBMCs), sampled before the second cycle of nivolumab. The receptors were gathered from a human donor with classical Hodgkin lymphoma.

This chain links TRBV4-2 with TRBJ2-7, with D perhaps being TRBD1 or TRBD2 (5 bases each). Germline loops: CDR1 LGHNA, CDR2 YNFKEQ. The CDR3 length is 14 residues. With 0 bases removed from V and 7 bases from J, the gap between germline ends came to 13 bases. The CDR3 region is CASSQDGGSTEQYF. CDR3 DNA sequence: TGTGCCAGCAGCCAAGATGGGGGTTCGACGGAGCAGTACTTC.

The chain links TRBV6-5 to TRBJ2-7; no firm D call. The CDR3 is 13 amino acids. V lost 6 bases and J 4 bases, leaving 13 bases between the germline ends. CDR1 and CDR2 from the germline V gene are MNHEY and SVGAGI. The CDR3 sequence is CASSQAFGYEQYF. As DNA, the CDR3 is TGTGCCAGCAGCCAGGCGTTCGGATACGAGCAGTACTTC.

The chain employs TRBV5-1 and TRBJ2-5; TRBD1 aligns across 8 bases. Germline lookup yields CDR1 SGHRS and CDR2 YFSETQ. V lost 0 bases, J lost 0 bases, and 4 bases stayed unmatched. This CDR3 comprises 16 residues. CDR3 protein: CASSLGTGMYQETQYF. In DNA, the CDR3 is TGCGCCAGCAGCTTGGGGACAGGGATGTACCAAGAGACCCAGTACTTC.

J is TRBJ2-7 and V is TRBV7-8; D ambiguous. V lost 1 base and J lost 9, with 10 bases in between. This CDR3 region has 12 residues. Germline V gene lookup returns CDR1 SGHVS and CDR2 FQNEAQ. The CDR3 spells CASSLEYGRQYF. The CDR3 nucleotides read TGTGCCAGCAGCTTAGAATATGGTCGGCAGTACTTC.

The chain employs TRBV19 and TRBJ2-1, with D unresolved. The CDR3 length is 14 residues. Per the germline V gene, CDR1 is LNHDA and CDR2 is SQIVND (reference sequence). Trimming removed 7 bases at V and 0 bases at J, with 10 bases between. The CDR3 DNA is TGTGCCAGTACTGGCAGGAGCTCCTACAATGAGCAGTTCTTC. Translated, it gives CASTGRSSYNEQFF.

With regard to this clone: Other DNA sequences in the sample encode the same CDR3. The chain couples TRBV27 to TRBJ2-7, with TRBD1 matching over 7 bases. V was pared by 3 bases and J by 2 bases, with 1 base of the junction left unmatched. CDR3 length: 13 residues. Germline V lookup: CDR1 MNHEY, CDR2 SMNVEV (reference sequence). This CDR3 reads CASSLGQTYEQYF. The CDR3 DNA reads TGTGCCAGCAGTTTGGGACAGACCTACGAGCAGTACTTC.

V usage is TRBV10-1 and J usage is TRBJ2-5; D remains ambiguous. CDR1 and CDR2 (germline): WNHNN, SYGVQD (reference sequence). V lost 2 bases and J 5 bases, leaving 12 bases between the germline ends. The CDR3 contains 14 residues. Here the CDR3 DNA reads TGCGCCAGCAGTGAGGCTGGGATCCGGGAGACCCAGTACTTC. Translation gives CASSEAGIRETQYF.

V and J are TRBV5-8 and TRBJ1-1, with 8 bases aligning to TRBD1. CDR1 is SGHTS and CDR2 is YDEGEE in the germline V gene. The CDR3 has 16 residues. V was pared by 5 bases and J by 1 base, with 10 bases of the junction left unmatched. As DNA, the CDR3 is TGTGCCAGCAGACTTGGGCCGGGGACAGGGAACACTGAAGCTTTCTTT. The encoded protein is CASRLGPGTGNTEAFF.

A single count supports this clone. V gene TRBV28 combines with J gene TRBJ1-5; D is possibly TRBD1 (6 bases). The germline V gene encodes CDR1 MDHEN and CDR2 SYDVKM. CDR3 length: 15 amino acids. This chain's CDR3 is CAFQRGGIGNQPQHF. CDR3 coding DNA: TGTGCTTTCCAGCGGGGGGGCATCGGCAATCAGCCCCAGCATTTT.

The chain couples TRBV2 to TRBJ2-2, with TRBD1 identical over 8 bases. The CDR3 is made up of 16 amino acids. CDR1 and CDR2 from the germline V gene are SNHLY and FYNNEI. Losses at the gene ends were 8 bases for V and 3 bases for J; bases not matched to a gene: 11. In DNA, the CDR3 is TGTGCCAGCGGGCCGCGACAGGGGATGTACACCGGGGAGCTGTTTTTT. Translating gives CASGPRQGMYTGELFF. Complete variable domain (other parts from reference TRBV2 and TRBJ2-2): EPEVTQTPSHQVTQMGQEVILRCVPISNHLYFYWYRQILGQKVEFLVSFYNNEISEKSEIFDDQFSVERPDGSNFTLKIRSTKLEDSAMYFCASGPRQGMYTGELFFGEGSRLTVL.

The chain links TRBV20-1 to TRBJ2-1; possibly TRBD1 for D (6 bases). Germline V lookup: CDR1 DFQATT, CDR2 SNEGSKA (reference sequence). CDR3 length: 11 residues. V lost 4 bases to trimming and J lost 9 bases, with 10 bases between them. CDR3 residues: CSAIRGTEQFF. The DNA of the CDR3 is TGCAGTGCTATTAGGGGGACTGAGCAGTTCTTC.

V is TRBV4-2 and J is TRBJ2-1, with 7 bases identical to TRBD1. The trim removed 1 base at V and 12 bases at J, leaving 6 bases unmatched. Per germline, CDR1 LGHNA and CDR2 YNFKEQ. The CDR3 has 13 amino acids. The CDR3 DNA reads TGTGCCAGCAGCCAAGGGGGACAGACTGCGCAGTTCTTC. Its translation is CASSQGGQTAQFF.

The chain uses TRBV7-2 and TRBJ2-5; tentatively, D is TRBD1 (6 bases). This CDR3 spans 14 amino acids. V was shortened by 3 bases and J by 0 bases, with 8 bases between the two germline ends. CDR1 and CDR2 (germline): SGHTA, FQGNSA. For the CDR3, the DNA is TGTGCCAGCAGCTTTACAGGGTACCAAGAGACCCAGTACTTC. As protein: CASSFTGYQETQYF.

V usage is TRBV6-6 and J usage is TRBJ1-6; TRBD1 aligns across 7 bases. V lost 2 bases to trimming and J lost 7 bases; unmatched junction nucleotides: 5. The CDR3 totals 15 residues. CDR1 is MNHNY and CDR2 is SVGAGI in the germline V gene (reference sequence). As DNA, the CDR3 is TGTGCCAGCAGTTACCGGGACAGCCAGAATTCACCCCTCCACTTT. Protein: CASSYRDSQNSPLHF.

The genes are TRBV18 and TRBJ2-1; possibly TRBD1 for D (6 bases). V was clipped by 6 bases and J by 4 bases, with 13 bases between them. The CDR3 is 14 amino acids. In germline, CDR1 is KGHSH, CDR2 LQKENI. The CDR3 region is CASSRTALYNEQFF. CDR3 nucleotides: TGTGCCAGCTCCCGGACAGCTCTGTACAATGAGCAGTTCTTC.

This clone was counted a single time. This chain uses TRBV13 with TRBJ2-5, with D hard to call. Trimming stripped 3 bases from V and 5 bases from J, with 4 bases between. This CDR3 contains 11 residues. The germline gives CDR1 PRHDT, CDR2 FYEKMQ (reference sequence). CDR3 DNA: TGTGCCAGCAGCTTCCGGGAGACCCAGTACTTC. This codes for CASSFRETQYF.